These T cell receptor beta chains were read from a single sample in a study of prognosis after radiotherapy for stage I lung cancer. TCRdb ran MiXCR on the multiplex PCR reads and lists one entry per CDR3 protein. The sample records more than 30,000 distinct CDR3 sequences, around 43% being singletons. The sample in question was PBMCs, obtained before or after stereotactic body radiation therapy (not recorded which). The receptors here all came from a donor aged 50 or older with non-small cell lung cancer. Both conserved end residues are part of each CDR3. Each record gives: clone size, V gene, J gene, D gene, CDR3 protein, CDR3 DNA. The D gene is left open where the match is weak. Clone sizes are given selectively: once, few, many, or a class where the clone is expanded.

.	TRBV5-1	TRBJ2-6	.	CASSSPPGKGLSGANVLTF	TGCGCCAGCAGTTCGCCGCCGGGAAAAGGATTATCTGGGGCCAACGTCCTGACTTTC
many	TRBV11-3	TRBJ2-7	TRBD1	CASSFGTGGGEQYF	TGTGCCAGCAGCTTCGGGACAGGGGGCGGCGAGCAGTACTTC
many	TRBV28	TRBJ1-3	TRBD1	CAHPRDRGPSGNTIYF	TGTGCCCATCCCAGGGACAGGGGGCCCTCTGGAAACACCATATATTTT
many	TRBV5-1	TRBJ2-1	TRBD1	CASSLMDRVLNEQFF	TGCGCCAGCAGCTTGATGGACAGGGTGCTCAATGAGCAGTTCTTC
.	TRBV27	TRBJ2-7	TRBD1	CASSPQGFSYEQYF	TGTGCCAGCAGTCCACAGGGGTTCTCCTACGAGCAGTACTTC
many	TRBV5-1	TRBJ1-3	.	CASSLDRVGNTIYF	TGCGCCAGCAGCTTGGACAGGGTTGGAAACACCATATATTTT
.	TRBV11-3	TRBJ2-1	TRBD2	CASSQEAGGPLNEQFF	TGTGCCAGCAGCCAAGAAGCGGGAGGGCCGTTAAATGAGCAGTTCTTC
many	TRBV5-6	TRBJ2-3	.	CASSWGTGSTDTQYF	TGTGCCAGCAGCTGGGGGACGGGGAGCACAGATACGCAGTATTTT
.	TRBV20-1	TRBJ2-1	TRBD1	CSARLYTGTAYYNEQFF	TGCAGTGCTAGACTATATACCGGGACAGCCTACTACAATGAGCAGTTCTTC
many	TRBV4-1	TRBJ1-4	TRBD1	CASSQAGGGNEKLFF	TGCGCCAGCAGCCAAGCAGGGGGCGGTAATGAAAAACTGTTTTTT
many	TRBV5-5	TRBJ2-2	.	CASSLGTRNAGELFF	TGTGCCAGCAGCTTAGGGACGAGGAACGCCGGGGAGCTGTTTTTT
many	TRBV2	TRBJ2-7	TRBD2	CASMGGGSYEQYF	TGTGCCAGCATGGGGGGGGGGTCCTACGAGCAGTACTTC
many	TRBV20-1	TRBJ2-3	.	CSAGRKGSSTDTQYF	TGCAGTGCTGGCAGGAAGGGCTCTAGCACAGATACGCAGTATTTT
.	TRBV30	TRBJ1-6	.	CAWSYGPGDGGYNSPLHF	TGTGCCTGGAGTTACGGCCCGGGGGATGGCGGTTATAATTCACCCCTCCACTTT
many	TRBV19	TRBJ2-7	.	CASSMIPRSASYEQYF	TGTGCCAGTAGTATGATCCCGCGGAGCGCCTCCTACGAGCAGTACTTC
many	TRBV20-1	TRBJ2-3	TRBD1	CSAFPQGLADTQYF	TGCAGTGCTTTCCCACAGGGGTTGGCAGATACGCAGTATTTT
many	TRBV11-2	TRBJ1-6	.	CASSLVRRSNSPLHF	TGTGCCAGCAGCTTAGTGAGGCGGTCCAATTCACCCCTCCACTTT